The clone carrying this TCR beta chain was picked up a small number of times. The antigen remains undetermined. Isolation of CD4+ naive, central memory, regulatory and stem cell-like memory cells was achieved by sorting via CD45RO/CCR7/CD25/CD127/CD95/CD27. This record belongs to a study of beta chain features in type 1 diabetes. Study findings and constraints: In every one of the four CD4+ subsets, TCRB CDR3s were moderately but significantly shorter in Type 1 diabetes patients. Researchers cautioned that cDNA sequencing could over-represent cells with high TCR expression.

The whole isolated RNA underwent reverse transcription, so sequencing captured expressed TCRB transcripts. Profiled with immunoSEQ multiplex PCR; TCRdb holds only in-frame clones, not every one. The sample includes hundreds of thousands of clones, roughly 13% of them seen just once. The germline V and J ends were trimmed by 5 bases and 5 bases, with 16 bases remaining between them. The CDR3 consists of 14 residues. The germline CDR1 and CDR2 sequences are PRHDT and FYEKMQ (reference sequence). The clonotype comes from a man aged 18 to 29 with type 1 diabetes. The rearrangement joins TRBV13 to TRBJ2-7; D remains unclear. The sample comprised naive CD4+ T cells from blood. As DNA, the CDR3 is TGTGCCAGCAGCCCCGGGTCCCATGGGAACGAGCAGTACTTC. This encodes CASSPGSHGNEQYF. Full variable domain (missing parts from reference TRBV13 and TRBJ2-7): AAGVIQSPRHLIKEKRETATLKCYPIPRHDTVYWYQQGPGQDPQFLISFYEKMQSDKGSIPDRFSAQQFSDYHSELNMSSLELGDSALYFCASSPGSHGNEQYFGPGTRLTVT.